These 17 T cell receptor beta chains were all obtained from the same sample, sequenced in a study of CD8+CD57+ T cells in acquired aplastic anemia. Profiling that covered TCR beta VDJ and CDR3 relied on genomic DNA as its template. TCRdb ran MiXCR on the reads and lists one entry per CDR3 protein. Of 310,000 or so distinct CDR3 sequences listed, 45% to 65% are singletons. CD8+CD57+ cell expansion had been shown by flow cytometry in patients chosen for sequencing. The sample comprised sorted CD4+, CD8+, or CD8+CD57+ T cells (not recorded which) from PBMCs. These TCRs come from a human donor with aplastic anemia.

This clonotype was seen more than once but under ten times. V is TRBV5-1 and J is TRBJ2-5; D call uncertain. Germline V lookup: CDR1 SGHRS, CDR2 YFSETQ. The CDR3 runs 15 residues. Trimming took off 0 bases at V and 5 bases at J, with 14 bases between the two ends. CDR3 in DNA: TGCGCCAGCAGCTTGGCGGCATCTGGCTTGGAGACCCAGTACTTC. Encoded protein: CASSLAASGLETQYF.

The rearrangement joins TRBV20-1 to TRBJ2-7; TRBD1 agrees at 8 bases. The CDR3 has 14 residues. Trimming removed 0 bases from V and 4 bases from J; junction bases left unmatched: 5. Germline CDR1 reads DFQATT; CDR2 reads SNEGSKA (reference sequence). CDR3 loop: CSARDGTGRYEQYF. The CDR3 DNA is TGCAGTGCTAGAGATGGGACAGGCCGATACGAGCAGTACTTC.

This chain connects TRBV7-9 to TRBJ2-1; 8 nucleotides match TRBD2. Per germline, CDR1 SEHNR and CDR2 FQNEAQ (reference sequence). V dropped 1 base and J dropped 5; count of bases not matched to a gene: 4. The CDR3 loop spans 15 amino acids. CDR3 protein: CASSLDGRADNEQFF. The CDR3 DNA is TGTGCCAGCAGCTTAGACGGGAGGGCGGACAATGAGCAGTTCTTC. Full variable domain (outside the CDR3, taken from reference TRBV7-9 and TRBJ2-1): DTGVSQNPRHKITKRGQNVTFRCDPISEHNRLYWYRQTLGQGPEFLTYFQNEAQLEKSRLLSDRFSAERPKGSFSTLEIQRTEQGDSAMYLCASSLDGRADNEQFFGPGTRLTVL.

The gene calls are TRBV15 and TRBJ1-1; D uncertain. V lost 0 bases to trimming and J lost 1 base, with 6 bases between them. The CDR3 consists of 14 residues. Germline V gene data show CDR1 as LNHNV and CDR2 as YYDKDF (reference sequence). The CDR3 loop is CATSREHRNTEAFF. The CDR3 DNA sequence: TGTGCCACCAGCAGAGAACACCGGAACACTGAAGCTTTCTTT.

This chain joins TRBV20-1 and TRBJ2-7; TRBD2 matches 8 bases. Germline V gives CDR1 DFQATT, CDR2 SNEGSKA (reference sequence). CDR3 length: 14 residues. V dropped 4 bases and J dropped 5; count of bases not matched to a gene: 10. CDR3 amino acids: CSATPLAGDNEQYF. CDR3 in DNA: TGCAGTGCTACCCCTCTAGCGGGCGACAACGAGCAGTACTTC.

The chain combines TRBV29-1 with TRBJ2-3; 8 nucleotides line up with TRBD2. The V gene end was trimmed by 3 bases and the J gene end by 5 bases; junction bases not matched to a gene: 10. CDR1 is SQVTM and CDR2 is ANQGSEA in the germline V gene. The CDR3 totals 15 residues. CDR3 DNA: TGCAGCGTTGAGGAGCGGGAGTTTCGTGGAGATACGCAGTATTTT. Protein sequence: CSVEEREFRGDTQYF.

This clonotype occurred many times. The chain joins TRBV19 to TRBJ2-2; a weak D match, TRBD1 (7 bases). Trimming cost V 5 bases and J 3 bases, with 10 bases left between them. Germline CDR1 and CDR2: LNHDA and SQIVND (reference sequence). The CDR3 totals 14 residues. Here the CDR3 DNA reads TGTGCCAGTAGTGCGGGGACAGACACCGGGGAGCTGTTTTTT. Protein: CASSAGTDTGELFF.

The chain carries TRBV19 and TRBJ1-2; tentative D call: TRBD1 (6 bases). V lost 2 bases, J lost 2 bases, and 24 bases lay in between. The CDR3 length is 19 residues. Germline V gives CDR1 LNHDA, CDR2 SQIVND (reference sequence). DNA of the CDR3: TGTGCCAGTAGTATACTAGCGGGGGGGCAACTCTGGGACAACTATGGCTACACCTTC. As protein: CASSILAGGQLWDNYGYTF.

This clonotype has ten or more counts. The rearrangement links TRBV5-8 to TRBJ2-7, with a tentative D call TRBD2 (5 bases). V lost 2 bases and J lost 4, with 16 bases in between. The CDR3 contains 15 residues. From germline, CDR1 is SGHTS and CDR2 YDEGEE. For the CDR3, the DNA is TGTGCCAGCAGCTTCGGACTCGGTAAAGGTTACGAGCAGTACTTC. Translating gives CASSFGLGKGYEQYF.

The chain carries TRBV7-9 and TRBJ2-7, with TRBD1 identical over 7 bases. V was pared by 4 bases and J by 5 bases, with 11 bases of the junction left unmatched. Germline loops: CDR1 SEHNR, CDR2 FQNEAQ (reference sequence). The CDR3 runs to 15 residues. The CDR3 bases are TGTGCCAGCAGCTCACGACAGGGTCTTGTCGACGAGCAGTACTTC. It encodes CASSSRQGLVDEQYF.

This clonotype was recorded many times. The chain employs TRBV7-6 and TRBJ1-3, with D unresolved. CDR3 length equals 15 residues. V lost 1 base and J lost 0, with 7 bases in between. Germline lookup yields CDR1 SGHVS and CDR2 FNYEAQ. CDR3 DNA: TGTGCCAGCAGCTTAGAGACCGCCTCTGGAAACACCATATATTTT. This encodes CASSLETASGNTIYF.

The gene calls are TRBV7-6 and TRBJ2-1; D might be TRBD2 (6 bases). The CDR3 is 15 residues long. The V and J ends lost 8 bases and 2 bases respectively, with 16 bases between them. Germline CDR1 and CDR2: SGHVS and FNYEAQ. The CDR3 region has the DNA TGTGCCAGCGTGGGCGGGGTGAATACCTACAATGAGCAGTTCTTC. Protein sequence: CASVGGVNTYNEQFF.

There are many counts of this clonotype. A junction end diverges from the germline sequence, so it may reflect a read error. The rearrangement links TRBV14 to TRBJ1-2, with D possibly TRBD1 on 6 matching bases. The CDR3 consists of 15 residues. Germline assignment: CDR1 SGHDN and CDR2 FVKESK. CDR3 DNA sequence: TGTGCCAGCGGCCAAGGAGGGATACAGGGCTATGGCTACACCTTC. This codes for CASGQGGIQGYGYTF.

The chain is built from TRBV12-5 and TRBJ2-2; 8 positions agree with TRBD1. CDR1 LGHNT and CDR2 FRNRAP come from the germline V gene. This CDR3 has 15 amino acids. Trimming took 3 bases from V and 5 from J; bases not matched to a gene: 5. The DNA for the CDR3 is TGTGCTAGTGGTTTAGCCGGGACAGGAACCGGGGAGCTGTTTTTT. Protein product: CASGLAGTGTGELFF.

This clonotype was observed a few times. The J gene is TRBJ2-7, the V gene TRBV15; 9 positions match TRBD1. The length of the CDR3 is 15 residues. Germline loops: CDR1 LNHNV, CDR2 YYDKDF (reference sequence). The ends lost 1 base at V and 4 bases at J; junction bases unmatched: 5. CDR3: CATSRAKDRGYEQYF. The DNA of the CDR3 is TGTGCCACCAGCAGAGCGAAGGACAGGGGTTACGAGCAGTACTTC.

The chain employs TRBV29-1 and TRBJ2-5; no clear D gene. Germline V lookup: CDR1 SQVTM, CDR2 ANQGSEA. V was cut by 4 bases and J by 2 bases, with 8 bases left in between. This CDR3 contains 12 residues. DNA of the CDR3: TGCAGCGTTGTAGGGCAGCAAGAGACCCAGTACTTC. This gives the protein CSVVGQQETQYF.

The J gene is TRBJ1-6, the V gene TRBV7-8; D ambiguous. Per germline, CDR1 SGHVS and CDR2 FQNEAQ. Trimming took 5 bases from V and 9 from J, leaving 14 bases between them. This CDR3 comprises 14 residues. The CDR3 DNA follows: TGTGCCAGCAGCCCCGACCCTAAGAGTTCACCCCTCCACTTT. Protein: CASSPDPKSSPLHF.